The clone carrying this T cell receptor (beta chain) was counted only a few times. In terms of age and location, participants ranged from roughly 18 to 95 years and lived in roughly 22 US areas. Categorization into cohorts depended on clinical history that participants reported. The data were taken from a study of blood T cell repertoires in COVID-19. On the study more broadly: Donors in the United States, Italy and Spain gave samples during acute or convalescent COVID-19.

Source study methods: Quantification of nucleated cells was approximated via reference gene primer amplification. This table comes from immunoSEQ multiplex PCR, and its TCRdb copy is limited to in-frame clones, with some not included. That table supplies the V and J calls and clone size; D and trimming were determined from the DNA. Among fewer than 250,000 clones listed, roughly 85% were seen once. V was shortened by 6 bases and J by 1 base, with 14 bases between the two germline ends. CDR3 length: 15 amino acids. CDR1 SGHRS and CDR2 YFSETQ come from the germline V gene. The TCR was taken from a woman between 50 and 59 years old with acute COVID-19. The sample taken for sequencing was PBMCs or T cells enriched from blood (not recorded which). The V call is TRBV5-1, the J call TRBJ2-1; perhaps TRBD1 as D (5 bases). This CDR3 is CASTTYQGSYNEQFF. Written as DNA, the CDR3 is TGCGCCAGCACCACGTATCAGGGATCCTACAATGAGCAGTTCTTC.